A single sample gave rise to the 29 T cell receptor beta chains below, sequenced in a study of cytomegalovirus exposure and HLA in healthy donors. In the PCR, 60 Vbeta and 13 Jbeta primers were used. Sequencing used immunoSEQ multiplex PCR; TCRdb keeps in-frame clones, though not all of them. The profile shows over 110,000 clones, more than 75% of them singletons. Sequenced input: PBMCs. The source of these receptors is a woman aged 18-30 years in good health and CMV-seropositive.

V is TRBV19 and J is TRBJ1-2, with 8 bases that match TRBD1. The germline V gene encodes CDR1 LNHDA and CDR2 SQIVND (reference sequence). The length of the CDR3 is 14 residues. V lost 5 bases to trimming and J lost 8 bases; unmatched junction nucleotides: 10. The CDR3 region has the DNA TGTGCCAGTAGTGCAATTCAGGGGGCAGGCGGCTACACCTTC. Residues: CASSAIQGAGGYTF.

The chain recombines TRBV30 with TRBJ1-2; no clear D gene. The CDR3 has 12 residues. V lost 2 bases to trimming and J lost 3 bases, with 7 bases between them. Looked up from germline, CDR1 is GTSNPN and CDR2 is SVGIG (reference sequence). The DNA of the CDR3 is TGTGCCTGGAGTCCAGGCCACTATGGCTACACCTTC. As protein: CAWSPGHYGYTF.

This clone showed up just a few times. This chain connects TRBV11-2 to TRBJ1-1; no clear D. The germline gives CDR1 SGHAT, CDR2 FQNNGV. Trimming took off 0 bases at V and 0 bases at J, with 5 bases between the two ends. The CDR3 is 14 amino acids. The CDR3 DNA follows: TGTGCCAGCAGCTTAGATCCAGTGAACACTGAAGCTTTCTTT. Amino acid sequence: CASSLDPVNTEAFF.

The chain carries TRBV23-1 and TRBJ2-7; 9 positions match TRBD1. TRBV23-1 is annotated as an ORF whose role is uncertain. The CDR3 is 16 amino acids. J gave up 0 bases and V 6 bases, and 9 bases lay outside the gene matches. CDR3 nucleotides: TGCGCCAGCAGCCCATTGGGACAGGGTCACTCCTACGAGCAGTACTTC. The encoded protein is CASSPLGQGHSYEQYF.

The V call is TRBV7-2, the J call TRBJ1-1, with D unresolved. Trimming stripped 2 bases from V and 2 bases from J, with 6 bases between. This CDR3 is built from 13 residues. Germline loops: CDR1 SGHTA, CDR2 FQGNSA. The CDR3 nucleotides read TGTGCCAGCAGCTTACTAGTAAACACTGAAGCTTTCTTT. It codes for CASSLLVNTEAFF. Full variable domain (rest looked up from reference TRBV7-2 and TRBJ1-1): GAGVSQSPSNKVTEKGKDVELRCDPISGHTALYWYRQSLGQGLEFLIYFQGNSAPDKSGLPSDRFSAERTGGSVSTLTIQRTQQEDSAVYLCASSLLVNTEAFFGQGTRLTVV.

This CDR3 reads CASSQAGEETQYF. The CDR3 DNA sequence: TGCGCCAGCAGCCAAGCGGGAGAAGAGACCCAGTACTTC. The genes are TRBV4-1 and TRBJ2-5; D may be TRBD2 (6 bases). Germline CDR1 reads MGHRA; CDR2 reads YSYEKL. This CDR3 spans 13 amino acids. V lost 1 base and J lost 3, with 6 bases in between.

This chain joins TRBV10-2 and TRBJ1-2; 7 bases are a match to TRBD1. The CDR3 has 15 residues. Germline V gene data show CDR1 as WSHSY and CDR2 as SAAADI. V shed 7 bases, J shed 2 bases, and the junction held 10 bases outside the gene matches. The CDR3 spells CASKEQGQTNYGYTF. The CDR3 nucleotides read TGCGCCAGCAAGGAACAGGGGCAGACGAACTATGGCTACACCTTC.

The chain carries TRBV27 and TRBJ1-5; D unclear. The germline V gene encodes CDR1 MNHEY and CDR2 SMNVEV (reference sequence). The V gene lost 3 bases and the J gene lost 7 bases, with 10 bases spanning the gap. The CDR3 sequence is 13 residues long. The CDR3 spells CASSLTLGQPQHF. CDR3 bases: TGTGCCAGCAGTTTGACCCTGGGCCAGCCCCAGCATTTT.

This chain connects TRBV30 to TRBJ1-1, with 8 bases lining up with TRBD1. V gave up 2 bases and J gave up 1 base; unmatched junction bases: 9. CDR3 length: 16 residues. The germline CDR1 and CDR2 sequences are GTSNPN and SVGIG (reference sequence). This CDR3 reads CAWSPILDRGNTEAFF. The CDR3 nucleotides are TGTGCCTGGAGTCCCATCCTCGACAGGGGGAACACTGAAGCTTTCTTT.

V gene TRBV7-7 combines with J gene TRBJ2-2; 8 bases map to TRBD2. Looked up from germline, CDR1 is SSHAT and CDR2 is FNYEAQ (reference sequence). This CDR3 has 14 residues. V was clipped by 4 bases and J by 10 bases; unmatched bases: 8. In DNA form, the CDR3 reads TGTGCCAGCAGCTCTCCGGGACTAGATGAGGAGCTGTTTTTT. Protein product: CASSSPGLDEELFF.

This sequence joins TRBV5-4 and TRBJ1-6, with 8 bases identical to TRBD1. The CDR3 runs 15 residues. Losses at the gene ends were 2 bases for V and 10 bases for J; bases not matched to a gene: 8. Germline V gene sequence: CDR1 SGHNT, CDR2 YYREEE (reference sequence). CDR3 protein: CASSLDPTGVSPLHF. CDR3 coding DNA: TGTGCCAGCAGCTTAGATCCGACAGGGGTATCACCCCTCCACTTT.

This clone was seen only a few times. V usage is TRBV5-6 and J usage is TRBJ1-1, with D maybe TRBD1 (6 bases). Germline V gene lookup returns CDR1 SGHDT and CDR2 YYEEEE. V dropped 1 base and J dropped 0 bases, with 10 bases sitting between them. The CDR3 loop spans 15 amino acids. The CDR3 region has the DNA TGTGCCAGCAGCTTGAATCAGGGGATGAACACTGAAGCTTTCTTT. Residues: CASSLNQGMNTEAFF. Full variable domain (rest looked up from reference TRBV5-6 and TRBJ1-1): DAGVTQSPTHLIKTRGQQVTLRCSPKSGHDTVSWYQQALGQGPQFIFQYYEEEERQRGNFPDRFSGHQFPNYSSELNVNALLLGDSALYLCASSLNQGMNTEAFFGQGTRLTVV.

This clone has more than one count but fewer than ten. The chain links TRBV13 to TRBJ1-3, with D tentatively TRBD1 (6 bases). Trimming took off 0 bases at V and 4 bases at J, with 10 bases between the two ends. The germline CDR1 and CDR2 sequences are PRHDT and FYEKMQ (reference sequence). CDR3 length: 15 residues. The CDR3 DNA sequence: TGTGCCAGCAGCTTAGGACAGGGATCAGGAAACACCATATATTTT. This translates into CASSLGQGSGNTIYF. Full variable domain (missing parts from reference TRBV13 and TRBJ1-3): AAGVIQSPRHLIKEKRETATLKCYPIPRHDTVYWYQQGPGQDPQFLISFYEKMQSDKGSIPDRFSAQQFSDYHSELNMSSLELGDSALYFCASSLGQGSGNTIYFGEGSWLTVV.

The chain recombines TRBV5-1 with TRBJ2-7; 8 bases agree with TRBD1. This CDR3 has 14 amino acids. Germline lookup yields CDR1 SGHRS and CDR2 YFSETQ. With 3 bases clipped from V and 6 bases from J, the junction kept 8 bases outside the gene matches. This CDR3 is CASSYTGTGSEQYF. The DNA of the CDR3 is TGCGCCAGCAGCTATACCGGGACAGGAAGCGAGCAGTACTTC.

This clone was counted only a few times. The chain has TRBV14 and TRBJ1-6; the match to TRBD1 covers 8 bases. The CDR3 is made up of 14 amino acids. Germline assignment: CDR1 SGHDN and CDR2 FVKESK. J gave up 5 bases and V 4 bases, and 1 base lay outside the gene matches. The CDR3 DNA reads TGTGCCAGCAGCCGGGACAGGAATAATTCACCCCTCCACTTT. Amino acid sequence: CASSRDRNNSPLHF. Using reference TRBV14 and TRBJ1-6 for the parts outside the CDR3, the full variable domain is EAGVTQFPSHSVIEKGQTVTLRCDPISGHDNLYWYRRVMGKEIKFLLHFVKESKQDESGMPNNRFLAERTGGTYSTLKVQPAELEDSGVYFCASSRDRNNSPLHFGNGTRLTVT.

This clone was detected only once. J is TRBJ1-1 and V is TRBV6-1; D unresolved. Germline V gene data show CDR1 as MNHNS and CDR2 as SASEGT. V gave up 7 bases and J gave up 1 base, with 10 bases separating them. The CDR3 extends over 13 amino acids. This CDR3 is CASTSSTNTEAFF. CDR3 bases: TGTGCCAGCACGTCCTCTACGAACACTGAAGCTTTCTTT.

The chain employs TRBV5-1 and TRBJ1-6; TRBD1 aligns across 10 bases. The CDR3 runs to 15 residues. Germline CDR1 SGHRS, CDR2 YFSETQ. J was trimmed by 9 bases and V by 3 bases; bases with no gene match: 6. For the CDR3, the DNA is TGCGCCAGCAGCTCACCCGGGACAGGGGTTTCACCCCTCCACTTT. Residues: CASSSPGTGVSPLHF.

This chain joins TRBV16 and TRBJ2-7, with no clear D. Trimming stripped 4 bases from V and 3 bases from J, with 10 bases between. Per germline, CDR1 KGHSY and CDR2 FQNENV. This CDR3 region has 13 residues. This chain's CDR3 is CASSLSRYYEQYF. DNA for the CDR3: TGTGCCAGCAGCCTCTCCAGGTACTACGAGCAGTACTTC. The full variable domain, in which reference TRBV16 and TRBJ2-7 provide the parts outside the CDR3, is GEEVAQTPKHLVRGEGQKAKLYCAPIKGHSYVFWYQQVLKNEFKFLISFQNENVFDETGMPKERFSAKCLPNSPCSLEIQATKLEDSAVYFCASSLSRYYEQYFGPGTRLTVT.

This chain joins TRBV10-1 and TRBJ2-7; TRBD1 might be the D (6 bases). The germline V gene has CDR1 WNHNN and CDR2 SYGVQD (reference sequence). V gave up 2 bases and J gave up 3 bases, with 14 bases separating them. This CDR3 is 15 amino acids long. The CDR3 protein is CASSEGTQVGYEQYF. The CDR3 coding sequence is TGCGCCAGCAGTGAGGGGACACAGGTGGGCTACGAGCAGTACTTC.

This sequence joins TRBV9 and TRBJ2-7; 9 positions agree with TRBD1. This CDR3 spans 15 amino acids. Germline values: CDR1 SGDLS, CDR2 YYNGEE. With V trimmed by 3 bases and J by 3 bases, 7 bases remained unmatched. CDR3 bases: TGTGCCAGCAGCGAGTGGATGGGACAGGGCTACGAGCAGTACTTC. Protein product: CASSEWMGQGYEQYF. Complete variable domain (other parts from reference TRBV9 and TRBJ2-7): DSGVTQTPKHLITATGQRVTLRCSPRSGDLSVYWYQQSLDQGLQFLIQYYNGEERAKGNILERFSAQQFPDLHSELNLSSLELGDSALYFCASSEWMGQGYEQYFGPGTRLTVT.

V is TRBV6-5 and J is TRBJ1-5, with TRBD1 matching 10 bases. Trimming removed 3 bases from V and 6 bases from J; junction bases left unmatched: 8. CDR3 length: 16 amino acids. CDR1 MNHEY and CDR2 SVGAGI come from the germline V gene. As DNA, the CDR3 is TGTGCCAGCAGTTATTTGGGACAGGGGCCAGGTCAGCCCCAGCATTTT. This gives the protein CASSYLGQGPGQPQHF.

The V call is TRBV9, the J call TRBJ1-1, with 10 nucleotides matching TRBD1. After removal of 4 bases from V and 3 bases from J, the junction contained 6 bases not matched to a gene. CDR3 length: 15 residues. Germline CDR1 is SGDLS and CDR2 is YYNGEE. The CDR3 region is CASSSRTGGDTEAFF. CDR3 coding DNA: TGTGCCAGCAGCTCAAGGACAGGGGGGGACACTGAAGCTTTCTTT.

This rearrangement joins TRBV28 to TRBJ1-5; 7 positions agree with TRBD1. The CDR3 runs to 13 residues. The V gene end was trimmed by 6 bases and the J gene end by 6 bases; junction bases not matched to a gene: 5. Germline V CDR1 and CDR2: MDHEN, SYDVKM. CDR3: CASSQDRIQPQHF. CDR3 sequence (DNA): TGTGCCAGCAGCCAGGACAGGATTCAGCCCCAGCATTTT.

This clone has at least ten counts. The V call is TRBV5-1, the J call TRBJ2-1, with 8 bases that match TRBD2. This CDR3 region has 15 residues. Germline V gene sequence: CDR1 SGHRS, CDR2 YFSETQ. With 5 bases clipped from V and 3 bases from J, the junction kept 7 bases outside the gene matches. DNA for the CDR3: TGCGCCAGCAGATCGGGACTAGAGATCTACAATGAGCAGTTCTTC. This encodes CASRSGLEIYNEQFF.

The genes are TRBV19 and TRBJ2-7; D may be TRBD1 (6 bases). The V gene lost 1 base and the J gene lost 5 bases, with 15 bases spanning the gap. The CDR3 runs to 15 residues. Germline loops: CDR1 LNHDA, CDR2 SQIVND (reference sequence). The CDR3 region is CASSIAWGQGHEQYF. The CDR3 nucleotides are TGTGCCAGTAGTATAGCCTGGGGGCAGGGACACGAGCAGTACTTC.

The chain carries TRBV5-1 and TRBJ1-2, with TRBD1 as a possible D gene (5 bases). The ends were cut back, 1 base at V and 5 bases at J, with 15 bases in the middle. From germline, CDR1 is SGHRS and CDR2 YFSETQ. The CDR3 runs 15 residues. CDR3 sequence reads: CASSLSRDGGYGYTF. Here the CDR3 DNA reads TGCGCCAGCAGCTTGTCCCGGGACGGGGGGTATGGCTACACCTTC.

The genes are TRBV27 and TRBJ1-6, with no clear D. Germline V gene sequence: CDR1 MNHEY, CDR2 SMNVEV (reference sequence). The CDR3 loop spans 14 amino acids. Trimming left V 6 bases short and J 5 bases short, with 11 bases between. The CDR3 nucleotides read TGTGCCAGCAGACTCCAGGTCGATAATTCACCCCTCCACTTT. Its translation is CASRLQVDNSPLHF.

This clone has a handful of counts. In DNA, the CDR3 is TGCGCCAGCAGCCAGGGTGGTAGGGGATCCTACGAGCAGTACTTC. Encoded protein: CASSQGGRGSYEQYF. The gene calls are TRBV5-1 and TRBJ2-7; maybe TRBD1 (5 bases). V lost 4 bases and J 1 base, leaving 15 bases between the germline ends. The CDR3 runs to 15 residues. CDR1 and CDR2 (germline): SGHRS, YFSETQ.

This clone was counted once. The rearrangement joins TRBV5-1 to TRBJ2-7; 14 bases line up with TRBD2. Germline assignment: CDR1 SGHRS and CDR2 YFSETQ. The CDR3 totals 17 residues. V gave up 3 bases and J gave up 3 bases; unmatched junction bases: 8. CDR3 residues: CASSSGLAGGLNYEQYF. The CDR3 DNA reads TGCGCCAGCAGCTCAGGACTAGCGGGGGGCCTTAACTACGAGCAGTACTTC.